This passage covers 29 T cell receptor beta chains from one sample sequenced in a study of cytomegalovirus exposure and HLA in healthy donors. Primers for the PCR totalled 60 Vbeta and 13 Jbeta. Repertoires were generated with immunoSEQ multiplex PCR, while TCRdb's copy carries only in-frame clones and drops some. The sample includes 60,000 to 85,000 clones, 70% to 85% seen only once; the top ten take under 20%. Sequencing input: PBMCs. These receptors all stem from a man aged 65-85 years in good health and CMV-seropositive.

The V call is TRBV7-2, the J call TRBJ2-1; 16 bases align to TRBD2. V shed 4 bases and J 8 bases; nucleotides not matched to a gene: 5. The CDR3 loop spans 16 amino acids. Germline CDR1 SGHTA, CDR2 FQGNSA. The CDR3 protein is CASSSGLAGGPDEQFF. The CDR3 DNA sequence: TGTGCCAGCAGCTCGGGACTAGCGGGAGGGCCGGATGAGCAGTTCTTC.

The chain joins TRBV28 to TRBJ2-5; possibly TRBD1 for D (6 bases). CDR1 and CDR2 (germline): MDHEN, SYDVKM. This CDR3 is built from 14 residues. V lost 5 bases and J lost 4, with 14 bases in between. The CDR3 DNA reads as TGTGCCAGCAGTCCCCAGGGGCTGGGAGAGACCCAGTACTTC. Its translation: CASSPQGLGETQYF.

The chain recombines TRBV6-1 with TRBJ2-1; the match to TRBD2 covers 8 bases. V shed 9 bases and J 7 bases; nucleotides not matched to a gene: 11. The CDR3 runs 14 residues. Germline values: CDR1 MNHNS, CDR2 SASEGT. This CDR3 reads CASMSGGPGNEQFF. The CDR3 DNA reads as TGTGCCAGTATGTCGGGAGGGCCCGGGAATGAGCAGTTCTTC.

The chain carries TRBV6-1 and TRBJ2-2, with 9 bases fitting TRBD1. This CDR3 comprises 15 residues. Germline loops: CDR1 MNHNS, CDR2 SASEGT. J was trimmed by 4 bases and V by 7 bases; bases with no gene match: 7. CDR3 sequence: CASITGGAGTGELFF. CDR3 nucleotide sequence: TGTGCCAGCATTACAGGGGGCGCGGGCACCGGGGAGCTGTTTTTT.

The chain combines TRBV6-1 with TRBJ2-1, with 7 bases aligning to TRBD2. Germline V CDR1 and CDR2: MNHNS, SASEGT. After removal of 0 bases from V and 0 bases from J, the junction contained 8 bases not matched to a gene. This CDR3 has 18 amino acids. The CDR3 DNA reads as TGTGCCAGCAGTGAAGCGCGGGGCGGGAGCCCCTCCTACAATGAGCAGTTCTTC. Translation: CASSEARGGSPSYNEQFF.

This sequence joins TRBV2 and TRBJ2-1; D unresolved. CDR1 is SNHLY, CDR2 FYNNEI, per germline. The CDR3 has 13 amino acids. Trimming took off 6 bases at V and 5 bases at J, with 11 bases between the two ends. For the CDR3, the DNA is TGTGCCAGCAGCAAAAACACCAACAATGAGCAGTTCTTC. It codes for CASSKNTNNEQFF.

The chain couples TRBV29-1 to TRBJ1-2; possibly TRBD1 for D (6 bases). CDR1 is SQVTM, CDR2 ANQGSEA, per germline. CDR3 size: 13 residues. V lost 5 bases to trimming and J lost 6 bases, with 16 bases between them. CDR3 sequence: CSVQTGQRDGYTF. For the CDR3, the DNA is TGCAGCGTTCAGACAGGTCAAAGGGATGGCTACACCTTC. The full variable domain, rest sourced from reference TRBV29-1 and TRBJ1-2, is SAVISQKPSRDICQRGTSLTIQCQVDSQVTMMFWYRQQPGQSLTLIATANQGSEATYESGFVIDKFPISRPNLTFSTLTVSNMSPEDSSIYLCSVQTGQRDGYTFGSGTRLTVV.

The chain recombines TRBV4-1 with TRBJ2-3; 11 bases map to TRBD2. J was trimmed by 5 bases and V by 0 bases; bases with no gene match: 10. The CDR3 is made up of 18 amino acids. Germline assignment: CDR1 MGHRA and CDR2 YSYEKL. The CDR3 loop is CASSQDYAYGTSGDTQYF. The CDR3, as DNA: TGCGCCAGCAGCCAAGATTACGCCTATGGGACTAGCGGAGATACGCAGTATTTT.

The V call is TRBV18, the J call TRBJ2-5, with D tentatively TRBD2 (5 bases). The CDR3 has 14 amino acids. Germline CDR1 KGHSH, CDR2 LQKENI. V lost 6 bases, J lost 3 bases, and 14 bases lay in between. The CDR3 here is CASSPQTREETQYF. For the CDR3, the DNA is TGTGCCAGCTCCCCCCAAACTAGAGAAGAGACCCAGTACTTC.

The V and J genes are TRBV6-4 and TRBJ1-2; D gene uncertain. The germline V gene has CDR1 MRHNA and CDR2 SNTAGT. The CDR3 consists of 13 residues. The V and J ends lost 5 bases and 2 bases respectively, with 9 bases between them. CDR3 residues: CASSKDGNYGYTF. The CDR3 nucleotides read TGTGCCAGCAGTAAAGACGGGAACTATGGCTACACCTTC.

This clone has only one observation. V is TRBV7-9 and J is TRBJ2-7, with D possibly TRBD1 on 5 matching bases. V lost 3 bases and J 3 bases, leaving 9 bases between the germline ends. The CDR3 is 13 residues long. CDR1 is SEHNR, CDR2 FQNEAQ, per germline (reference sequence). The CDR3: CASSFGANYEQYF. The CDR3 DNA reads TGTGCCAGCAGCTTTGGGGCCAACTACGAGCAGTACTTC. Filled out from reference TRBV7-9 and TRBJ2-7, the complete variable domain reads DTGVSQNPRHKITKRGQNVTFRCDPISEHNRLYWYRQTLGQGPEFLTYFQNEAQLEKSRLLSDRFSAERPKGSFSTLEIQRTEQGDSAMYLCASSFGANYEQYFGPGTRLTVT.

This chain uses TRBV6-1 with TRBJ1-1; D is possibly TRBD1 (6 bases). The germline V gene has CDR1 MNHNS and CDR2 SASEGT. There are 11 residues in the CDR3. Trimming cost V 8 bases and J 8 bases, with 12 bases left between them. The CDR3 region is CASAGQLEAFF. Written as DNA, the CDR3 is TGTGCCAGCGCTGGACAGCTAGAAGCTTTCTTT.

The rearrangement uses TRBV6-5 and TRBJ1-2; TRBD1 agrees at 10 bases. This CDR3 comprises 14 residues. Germline lookup yields CDR1 MNHEY and CDR2 SVGAGI. The V segment lost 8 bases and the J segment 8 bases; nucleotides outside the gene matches: 11. For the CDR3, the DNA is TGTGCCAGCGGGGCTGACAGGGGGCGCGGGGGCTACACCTTC. Encoded protein: CASGADRGRGGYTF.

The rearrangement uses TRBV7-9 and TRBJ2-1; 9 nucleotides line up with TRBD2. The CDR3 is 13 amino acids. CDR1 is SEHNR, CDR2 FQNEAQ, per germline (reference sequence). The trim removed 5 bases at V and 8 bases at J, leaving 4 bases unmatched. The CDR3, as DNA: TGTGCCAGCAGCCGGACTAGCGCCGATGAGCAGTTCTTC. Translating it yields CASSRTSADEQFF.

The chain combines TRBV7-2 with TRBJ2-2; a weak D match, TRBD1 (6 bases). Trimming took off 1 base at V and 5 bases at J, with 11 bases between the two ends. CDR3 length: 15 amino acids. The germline gives CDR1 SGHTA, CDR2 FQGNSA. CDR3 nucleotide sequence: TGTGCCAGCAGCTTAGATAACAGGGTAACCGGGGAGCTGTTTTTT. Amino acid sequence: CASSLDNRVTGELFF.

In its sample, this clone was seen once. V and J are TRBV6-5 and TRBJ2-7; D is perhaps TRBD2 (5 bases). Looked up from germline, CDR1 is MNHEY and CDR2 is SVGAGI. The CDR3 is 14 amino acids. V dropped 0 bases and J dropped 3 bases, with 9 bases sitting between them. As DNA, the CDR3 is TGTGCCAGCAGTTACTCGAGCGGAGGCTACGAGCAGTACTTC. Translation: CASSYSSGGYEQYF.

This chain uses TRBV9 with TRBJ1-5, with D maybe TRBD1 (6 bases). Germline values: CDR1 SGDLS, CDR2 YYNGEE. Deletions cut 2 bases from V and 3 bases from J, with 12 bases between. The CDR3 sequence is 15 residues long. CDR3 protein: CASSVDSRTNQPQHF. CDR3 bases: TGTGCCAGCAGCGTGGACAGCCGTACCAATCAGCCCCAGCATTTT.

V is TRBV4-3 and J is TRBJ2-7; 9 nucleotides line up with TRBD2. The V gene end was trimmed by 0 bases and the J gene end by 4 bases; junction bases not matched to a gene: 4. Germline V gives CDR1 LGHNA, CDR2 YSLEER. The CDR3 consists of 15 residues. CDR3 sequence: CASSQDLRGGYEQYF. Written as DNA, the CDR3 is TGCGCCAGCAGCCAAGATTTGCGGGGGGGGTACGAGCAGTACTTC.

The chain couples TRBV19 to TRBJ2-5; TRBD1 matches at 7 bases. This CDR3 has 13 amino acids. V lost 5 bases to trimming and J lost 7 bases; unmatched junction nucleotides: 7. Germline CDR1 is LNHDA and CDR2 is SQIVND (reference sequence). In DNA, the CDR3 is TGTGCCAGTAGTCTCACAGGGGACGGGACCCAGTACTTC. Translation gives CASSLTGDGTQYF.

V usage is TRBV14 and J usage is TRBJ2-3; TRBD1 is a possible D gene (6 bases). The CDR3 has 15 residues. V was shortened by 4 bases and J by 6 bases, with 17 bases between the two germline ends. Germline V gene lookup returns CDR1 SGHDN and CDR2 FVKESK. The CDR3, as DNA: TGTGCCAGCAGCCGGTGGCAGGGGAAAACGGATACGCAGTATTTT. Translating gives CASSRWQGKTDTQYF.

This chain connects TRBV6-1 to TRBJ2-3, with TRBD1 as a possible D gene (6 bases). The CDR3 covers 15 residues. Germline assignment: CDR1 MNHNS and CDR2 SASEGT. The germline V and J ends were trimmed by 1 base and 6 bases, with 14 bases remaining between them. The CDR3 coding sequence is TGTGCCAGCAGTGAAGGGGGACATCCTTGGGATACGCAGTATTTT. This sequence encodes CASSEGGHPWDTQYF.

This clone was counted a single time. This chain connects TRBV6-1 to TRBJ1-1, with D perhaps TRBD1 (6 bases). Trimming removed 7 bases from V and 6 bases from J, with 12 bases in between. CDR1 and CDR2 (germline): MNHNS, SASEGT. This CDR3 region has 12 residues. CDR3 amino acids: CASMTQGSEAFF. CDR3 nucleotide sequence: TGTGCCAGCATGACTCAGGGGTCTGAAGCTTTCTTT.

This clone was detected only once. The rearrangement joins TRBV29-1 to TRBJ2-5; possible D gene TRBD1, 6 bases. Germline lookup yields CDR1 SQVTM and CDR2 ANQGSEA. Trimming shortened V by 7 bases and J by 3 bases, and 9 bases separated the two germline ends. The CDR3 extends over 11 amino acids. The CDR3 sequence is CSGSGEETQYF. The DNA of the CDR3 is TGCAGCGGTTCAGGGGAAGAGACCCAGTACTTC.

The chain joins TRBV7-6 to TRBJ2-2; TRBD2 is a possible D gene (5 bases). V lost 4 bases to trimming and J lost 4 bases, with 7 bases between them. Germline V lookup: CDR1 SGHVS, CDR2 FNYEAQ. CDR3 length: 13 amino acids. The CDR3: CASSSTSTGELFF. The CDR3 DNA is TGTGCCAGCAGCTCCACTAGCACCGGGGAGCTGTTTTTT.

This clone turned up a few times. The rearrangement links TRBV4-1 to TRBJ2-7, with a tentative D call TRBD2 (5 bases). This CDR3 contains 15 residues. Trimming left V 4 bases short and J 0 bases short, with 13 bases between. The V gene's germline CDR1 is MGHRA and CDR2 YSYEKL. Written as DNA, the CDR3 is TGCGCCAGCAGCCTCGAGGGCGGGTACTCCTACGAGCAGTACTTC. It translates to CASSLEGGYSYEQYF.

The chain couples TRBV5-1 to TRBJ2-5, with 7 bases that match TRBD1. J gave up 3 bases and V 2 bases, and 7 bases lay outside the gene matches. This CDR3 is 15 amino acids long. Germline CDR1 and CDR2: SGHRS and YFSETQ. CDR3 sequence reads: CASSLTTGPEETQYF. CDR3 DNA: TGCGCCAGCAGCTTAACGACAGGGCCGGAAGAGACCCAGTACTTC.

The rearrangement uses TRBV19 and TRBJ1-1, with a weak D call TRBD1 (6 bases). Deletions cut 2 bases from V and 5 bases from J, with 12 bases between. CDR3 length: 14 amino acids. In germline, CDR1 is LNHDA, CDR2 SQIVND (reference sequence). The CDR3 DNA follows: TGTGCCAGTAGTATAACAGGGTTTGGAACTGAAGCTTTCTTT. It is translated as CASSITGFGTEAFF.

This chain uses TRBV2 with TRBJ1-2; 8 nucleotides agree with TRBD1. Germline V gene data show CDR1 as SNHLY and CDR2 as FYNNEI. CDR3 length: 13 residues. J was trimmed by 4 bases and V by 8 bases; bases with no gene match: 6. The CDR3 DNA follows: TGTGCCAGCCTAACAGGGGGAGGCTATGGCTACACCTTC. It translates to CASLTGGGYGYTF.

The chain employs TRBV4-1 and TRBJ1-1; 11 positions match TRBD1. Germline loops: CDR1 MGHRA, CDR2 YSYEKL. Unmatched junction bases numbered 3, after V lost 0 bases and J lost 6 bases. This CDR3 has 15 amino acids. In nucleotides, the CDR3 is TGCGCCAGCAGCCAAGAGGGGACAGGGGGAGCTGAAGCTTTCTTT. Its protein is CASSQEGTGGAEAFF.